This TCR beta chain was recovered during a study of cytomegalovirus exposure and HLA in healthy donors (dated by TCRdb to the late 2010s). As for the study more broadly: According to an earlier analysis of 550 to 750 of the donors, some 180 million T cells yielded 117 million unique TCR beta sequences and 276 Gb of sequence data. Approximately 300 gigabases of sequencing data and tens of millions of unique TCR sequences were included in an early release covering about 620 HLA-typed donors. Of the roughly 430 genotyped donors, over 70% fell in the genetic ancestry cluster associated with self-reported Caucasian donors. The study aimed to test whether signatures of past pathogen exposure could be identified by cataloging public T cell receptors. Using immunosequencing, the study profiled T cell repertoires from about 650 subjects and related those repertoires to cytomegalovirus serostatus. Along with the approximately 600-subject first cohort, a separate validation cohort of over a hundred different subjects was used. The study combined high-throughput TCR immunosequencing, statistical association of individual TCRs with disease status, and machine learning to predict cytomegalovirus infection status. In a later analysis, previously published TCR beta repertoires from hundreds of donors were re-analyzed and high-resolution HLA genotyping was added so that TCR occurrence patterns could be studied. Rather than using new phenotypic data, the later analysis identified candidate immune exposures from TCR beta sequences and from how often those sequences occurred across donors. In an earlier analysis of 500 to 650 of the donors, high-throughput TCR beta sequencing was used to judge whether each TCR beta V gene segment behaved as functional or pseudogenic. Donor age, sex, ethnicity and CMV serostatus were compiled together with the repertoire data. A later genetic analysis used genome-wide SNP genotypes for about 65% of the 666 donors, treating that subset as a discovery cohort. Every repertoire in the discovery cohort had been generated on one and the same sequencing platform. Class I and class II HLA loci were covered by the typing at four-digit resolution. The number of typed donors differed by locus: roughly 620-640 for A, B, C, DRB1 and DQB1; 522 for DQA1; approximately 610 for DPA1; and some 430 for DPB1. Because of strong linkage in the cohort, roughly five DR-DQ haplotypes were treated as single units for association and clustering. Among a few hundred genotyped donors of the cohort, an average of approximately 240,000 unique TCR beta nucleotide sequences were sequenced per donor, about a sixth of them non-productive.

On this clone: No antigen is known for it. Nothing much larger sits one base from this clone, and base qualities are not available.

Libraries were built with the immunoSEQ multiplex PCR assay. The multiplex PCR relied on a mix of 60 forward primers for TCR Vbeta segments and 13 reverse primers for TCR Jbeta segments. A multiplex PCR assay on genomic DNA amplified the CDR3 region of rearranged TCR beta genes. On the Illumina HiSeq System, the amplified TCR beta libraries were sequenced as 87-base-pair reads. The original pipeline was this. In a later analysis, tens of millions of unique TCR beta chains were counted across the 650 to 750 repertoires, and about 10 million of these chains were shared by at least two donors. To remove PCR and sequencing errors, raw reads were error-corrected and collapsed into unique sequences using a nearest-neighbor algorithm that merged closely related sequences. To assign V, D and J gene segments, CDR3 sequences were aligned to IMGT reference sequences. For a sequence to be retained, at least a six-nucleotide match to both a V gene segment and a J gene segment was required. A rearrangement was called productive if the CDR3 had no stop codons and remained in frame with V and J, and every other rearrangement was called non-productive. CDR3 was defined according to IMGT convention as the region running from the second conserved V-encoded cysteine to the conserved J-encoded phenylalanine. In an earlier analysis of approximately 590 of the donors, sequences lacking an unambiguous match to a single V gene segment were excluded. An earlier analysis of several hundred of the donors called V segments functional above 56.7% productive rearrangements and segregating when the between-donor standard deviation exceeded 5%. A statistical classification framework was developed to diagnose cytomegalovirus status using the catalog of TCR beta chain sequences. V and J gene assignment, in a later analysis, came from comparing TCR nucleotide sequences with IMGT/GENE-DB human TR gene sequences. In a later analysis, CDR3 sequences and most-parsimonious VDJ recombination scenarios were assigned using the TCRdist pipeline. A later analysis defined each TCR beta chain by its CDR3 amino acid sequence plus V-gene family, and excluded reads lacking a unique V-gene family. As a way to deal with suspected cross-contamination and a sequencing artifact, a later analysis dropped more than 500 nucleotide sequences that were highly shared and had low generation probability. A later analysis calculated a clonal expansion index for each public chain from normalized within-repertoire ranks of inferred template counts. In a later analysis, generation probabilities were computed with a VDJ recombination model fitted to out-of-frame rearrangements, and the resulting probabilities were checked against IGoR. A later analysis scored TCR-TCR, TCR-HLA and TCR-CMV co-occurrence with hypergeometric tests, applying a repertoire-size bias correction to TCR pairs. To estimate false discovery rates, a later analysis permuted the HLA or CMV assignments 20 times. In a later analysis, co-occurring TCRs were grouped with DBSCAN, and TCRdist sequence similarity was added when clustering was performed within HLA-allele-positive subsets. Repertoires with fewer than 30,000 or more than 120,000 public chains, plus five repertoires with anomalous nucleotide sharing, were excluded from co-occurrence clustering. TCRdb re-hosts the immuneACCESS table, in-frame sequences only. Its copies lack some clones; in the studies checked, an unresolved V gene accounts for under half of them, and the cause for the rest is not known. Clonal size and the V and J genes are those of that table, whereas D and trimming came from the DNA. The sample table shows roughly 160,000 clones, and over 75% are seen once. The ten largest clonotypes hold roughly 9.3% of the sample.

In total, about 650 healthy bone marrow donors made up the cohort. All cohort members were sampled while nominally healthy, although unrecorded immune exposures were likely present. The donor tested CMV seropositive and was one of the 289 seropositive cohort members. Each donor provided a peripheral blood sample, and peripheral blood mononuclear cells were used for TCR beta sequencing. The Qiagen DNeasy Blood Extraction Kit was used to extract genomic DNA from the blood cell samples. Here is what the overall study found, with its caveats: V-gene and J-gene trimming of TCR beta chains was associated with a missense DCLRE1C variant in a later genetic analysis, and the association was replicated in an independent cohort. Because HLA typing was missing for some donors at each locus, association tests included only the typed subset. A further reported finding was that TCR beta sequences accurately predicted the HLA-A and HLA-B alleles for most subjects in the first cohort. A few of the identified cytomegalovirus-associated TCR beta chains were confirmed in vitro to be specific for cytomegalovirus antigens. The study listed 150 to 200 TCR beta chains as associated with cytomegalovirus. It was suggested by the authors that the approach could potentially be generalized to other disease states and immunological phenotypes. The 87-base-pair reads could not distinguish some IMGT-functional V segments, including TRBV6-2 and TRBV6-3, so those segments were excluded. While some public TCRs were present in many individuals, most TCR sequences turned up only very rarely across donors. The only immune exposure information available for the cohort was CMV serostatus. In both the original and validation cohorts, the classifier was reported to diagnose cytomegalovirus status with high specificity and sensitivity. When HLA alleles, especially DR and DQ, strongly co-occurred, attributing TCR associations to individual alleles was difficult. Because counts were too low, approximately 15 rarely observed V segments, including chromosome 9 orphons, were excluded from the earlier analysis of some 540 of the donors. According to a later analysis, TCR association rates differed among HLA loci, with DRB1 alleles showing the most associated TCRs and HLA-C alleles showing the fewest. A later genetic analysis reported fewer N-insertions in productive TCRs among donors in an Asian-associated ancestry cluster than the roughly 670-donor mean. In a later analysis, several top co-occurrence clusters were reported to appear linked to parvovirus B19, influenza, CMV and Epstein-Barr virus. Correlated functional status among segregating V segments might be attributable to linkage disequilibrium, but an unknown experimental factor could not be ruled out. In a later analysis, 15,000 to 20,000 TCR beta sequences were associated with specific HLA alleles at a false discovery rate of 0.05. A group of highly shared sequence variants was considered likely to be a technical artifact of the sequencing pipeline. In a later analysis, most CMV-associated TCR beta chains were found to appear HLA-restricted, with HLA associations seemingly driven largely by CMV exposure. Roughly uniform sequencing depth across donors was assumed in presence/absence analyses, although this assumption may not hold. In an earlier analysis of some 640 of the donors, most TCR beta V segments were observed in productive rearrangements about 87% or about 30% of the time, broadly matching IMGT annotations. A later analysis found that HLA-associated TCR beta chains were more clonally expanded and had lower generation probabilities than equally common non-associated chains. In this cohort, only TCR beta chains were sequenced, and detectable features were limited by the absence of alpha or paired-chain data.

V ends up 1 base short and J 5 bases short, with an unmatched junction base count of 8. CDR1 SGHTA and CDR2 FQGNSA were looked up in the germline V gene. The CDR3 spans 15 residues, from the cysteine through the phenylalanine. Only the CDR3 portion is preserved as DNA: 45 bases, with reading frame beginning at the first base. The receptor was isolated from a man between 18 and 29 years old in good health and CMV-seropositive. Sequenced: PBMCs. The V and J genes are TRBV7-2 and TRBJ2-7; 7 bases in between match TRBD2. The nucleotides are TGTGCCAGCAGCTTAGAGCGCGGGGGTACTAACGAGCAGTACTTC. This encodes CASSLERGGTNEQYF.